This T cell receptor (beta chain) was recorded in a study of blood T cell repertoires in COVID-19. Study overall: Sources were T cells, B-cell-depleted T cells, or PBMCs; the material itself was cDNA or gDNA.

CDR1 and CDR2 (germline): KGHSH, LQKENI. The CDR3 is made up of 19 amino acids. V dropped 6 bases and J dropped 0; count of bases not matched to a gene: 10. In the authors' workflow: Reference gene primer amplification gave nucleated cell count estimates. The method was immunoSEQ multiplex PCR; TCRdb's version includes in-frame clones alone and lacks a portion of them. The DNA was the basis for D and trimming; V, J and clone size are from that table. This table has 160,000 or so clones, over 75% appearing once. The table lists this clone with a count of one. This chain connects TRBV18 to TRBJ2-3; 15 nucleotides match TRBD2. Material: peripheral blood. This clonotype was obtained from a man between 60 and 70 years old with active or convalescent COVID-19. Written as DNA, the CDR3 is TGTGCCAGCTCGCCGGGACTAGCGGGAGGAATGGGAAGCACAGATACGCAGTATTTT. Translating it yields CASSPGLAGGMGSTDTQYF.